The 20 T cell receptor beta chains reported below all come from one sample, sequenced in a study of T cell repertoires in cytomegalovirus infection. In TCRdb, the reads were re-called with MiXCR into one record per CDR3 protein. This sample yields about half a million distinct CDR3 sequences, of which about 33% are seen a single time; 15% to 20% belongs to the top ten. These receptors' antigens are unknown. The sequenced sample was cultured PBMCs, obtained from culture after CMV antigen stimulation. These receptors all come from a human donor in good health (CMV status not recorded). Some clones in this sample may be carry-over from other donors' samples.

The genes are TRBV6-2 or TRBV6-3 and TRBJ2-2; the match to TRBD2 covers 12 bases. Germline V gene sequence: CDR1 MNHEY, CDR2 SVGEGT. This CDR3 contains 18 residues. V lost 6 bases to trimming and J lost 3 bases; unmatched junction nucleotides: 11. The DNA of the CDR3 is TGTGCCAGCAGCCCTCGACTAGCGGGAGTACTCGACACCGGGGAGCTGTTTTTT. Translated, it gives CASSPRLAGVLDTGELFF.

The chain links TRBV28 to TRBJ2-3; 8 bases map to TRBD2. Looked up from germline, CDR1 is MDHEN and CDR2 is SYDVKM. The ends lost 3 bases at V and 5 bases at J; junction bases unmatched: 7. The length of the CDR3 is 15 residues. As DNA, the CDR3 is TGTGCCAGCAGTTTCAGTCGGGAGGGCATAGATACGCAGTATTTT. Translating gives CASSFSREGIDTQYF.

This clonotype was seen at least ten times. The V call is TRBV7-2, the J call TRBJ1-5, with 7 positions matching TRBD1. V lost 5 bases, J lost 7 bases, and 8 bases stayed unmatched. The V gene's germline CDR1 is SGHTA and CDR2 FQGNSA. CDR3 length equals 14 residues. CDR3 sequence (DNA): TGTGCCAGCAGCCCTGACAGGGTGGGACAGCCCCAGCATTTT. Residues: CASSPDRVGQPQHF.

In this sample, this clonotype turned up a few times. The rearrangement links TRBV27 to TRBJ2-1; 9 nucleotides match TRBD2. Germline loops: CDR1 MNHEY, CDR2 SMNVEV (reference sequence). CDR3 length: 17 residues. With V trimmed by 3 bases and J by 1 base, 7 bases remained unmatched. The CDR3 coding sequence is TGTGCCAGCAGTTTCCTGACTAGCGGATTTTCCTACAATGAGCAGTTCTTC. It specifies CASSFLTSGFSYNEQFF.

The chain links TRBV23-1 to TRBJ2-7; D not certain. TRBV23-1 is an ORF, and what it does is uncertain. The germline V and J ends were trimmed by 7 bases and 2 bases, with 21 bases remaining between them. The CDR3 has 16 residues. The CDR3 region has the DNA TGCGCCAGCAACCCCATTGCTCGCGGATTAGCCTACGAGCAGTACTTC. It yields the protein CASNPIARGLAYEQYF.

The table lists this clonotype with a few counts. V usage is TRBV19 and J usage is TRBJ1-6, with 9 bases matching TRBD1. Germline V gene lookup returns CDR1 LNHDA and CDR2 SQIVND (reference sequence). CDR3 length: 15 residues. Germline trimming cut 4 bases from V and 7 bases from J; bases unmatched to any gene: 5. CDR3 residues: CASSRGQGWNSPLHF. Written as DNA, the CDR3 is TGTGCCAGTAGTAGAGGACAGGGGTGGAATTCACCCCTCCACTTT.

The chain joins TRBV27 to TRBJ2-7; unclear D gene. Trimming pared 7 bases from V and 2 bases from J, leaving 12 bases between. The CDR3 consists of 13 residues. From germline, CDR1 is MNHEY and CDR2 SMNVEV (reference sequence). The chain's CDR3 is CASMTTPTYEQYF. The CDR3 DNA reads as TGTGCCAGCATGACGACTCCTACCTACGAGCAGTACTTC.

The rearrangement joins TRBV29-1 to TRBJ2-5; D gene uncertain. CDR3 length: 12 amino acids. Germline CDR1 SQVTM, CDR2 ANQGSEA. V lost 6 bases, J lost 5 bases, and 13 bases lay in between. The CDR3 here is CSVERVGETQYF. In nucleotides, the CDR3 is TGCAGCGTAGAAAGGGTAGGCGAGACCCAGTACTTC.

This clonotype was picked up a small number of times. This sequence joins TRBV7-3 and TRBJ2-2; D possibly corresponds to TRBD2 (6 bases). V was cut by 1 base and J by 1 base, with 13 bases left in between. The CDR3 spans 17 residues. Germline V CDR1 and CDR2: SGHTA, FQGTGA. CDR3 DNA sequence: TGTGCCAGCAGCTTAATGGGGGACTTGATGAACACCGGGGAGCTGTTTTTT. Translation gives CASSLMGDLMNTGELFF.

The CDR3 region has the DNA TGCGCCAGCAGCCCACTGACAAACACCGGGGAGCTGTTTTTT. This translates into CASSPLTNTGELFF. The V and J genes are TRBV5-1 and TRBJ2-2; D call uncertain. V gave up 4 bases and J gave up 2 bases, with 9 bases separating them. The CDR3 has 14 amino acids. CDR1 SGHRS and CDR2 YFSETQ come from the germline V gene.

Comment on this clonotype: A much larger clone is a single base away; this may be a read error. V and J are TRBV7-9 and TRBJ2-4; D call uncertain. The CDR3 extends over 17 amino acids. V lost 1 base, J lost 0 bases, and 13 bases lay in between. Germline V CDR1 and CDR2: SEHNR, FQNEAQ (reference sequence). This CDR3 is CASSLVTAVLAKNIQYF. The CDR3 nucleotides are TGTGCCAGCAGCTTAGTAACGGCGGTTCTAGCCAAAAACATTCAGTACTTC.

This clonotype was observed a few times. This rearrangement joins TRBV2 to TRBJ1-5; possibly TRBD1 for D (5 bases). The ends were cut back, 6 bases at V and 2 bases at J, with 17 bases in the middle. Germline lookup yields CDR1 SNHLY and CDR2 FYNNEI. The CDR3 sequence is 16 residues long. Written as DNA, the CDR3 is TGTGCCAGCAGGGATCCAGGGCGGAGTGGCAATCAGCCCCAGCATTTT. Its translation is CASRDPGRSGNQPQHF.

The chain combines TRBV10-2 with TRBJ2-2; D ambiguous. The CDR3 loop spans 12 amino acids. V lost 4 bases to trimming and J lost 6 bases, with 6 bases between them. CDR1 is WSHSY and CDR2 is SAAADI in the germline V gene. In nucleotides, the CDR3 is TGCGCCAGCAGTGCGAGTTCCGGGGAGCTGTTTTTT. This codes for CASSASSGELFF.

This clonotype was observed a handful of times. Here the CDR3 DNA reads TGTGCCAGTAGTTCCCCAACCTACGAGCAGTACTTC. It is translated as CASSSPTYEQYF. The chain employs TRBV19 and TRBJ2-7; D unclear. The CDR3 is made up of 12 amino acids. From germline, CDR1 is LNHDA and CDR2 SQIVND (reference sequence). V lost 5 bases and J 2 bases, leaving 7 bases between the germline ends.

The chain uses TRBV14 and TRBJ2-7, with D tentatively TRBD2 (5 bases). Trimming removed 1 base from V and 1 base from J, with 11 bases in between. CDR3 length equals 15 residues. Germline CDR1 reads SGHDN; CDR2 reads FVKESK. CDR3 sequence: CASSQGGADSYEQYV. The CDR3 DNA follows: TGTGCCAGCAGCCAAGGTGGAGCGGATTCCTACGAGCAGTACGTC.

The V call is TRBV4-2, the J call TRBJ2-3; a possible D gene is TRBD2 (6 bases). CDR1 is LGHNA, CDR2 YNFKEQ, per germline. Deletions cut 0 bases from V and 0 bases from J, with 16 bases between. This CDR3 region has 18 residues. Here the CDR3 reads CASSQESGLGGSTDTQYF. The CDR3 DNA follows: TGTGCCAGCAGCCAAGAGAGCGGACTGGGGGGTAGCACAGATACGCAGTATTTT.

The rearrangement uses TRBV11-2 and TRBJ1-5; D may be TRBD1 (5 bases). This CDR3 contains 15 residues. V dropped 5 bases and J dropped 4 bases, with 15 bases sitting between them. CDR1 is SGHAT and CDR2 is FQNNGV in the germline V gene. The CDR3 bases are TGTGCCAGCAGCGGGGGGGTGAAGGGAAATCAGCCCCAGCATTTT. Amino acid sequence: CASSGGVKGNQPQHF.

Ten or more counts support this clonotype. Germline is not matched at one junction end, which may reflect a read error. The chain uses TRBV6-1 and TRBJ2-7, with 8 bases that match TRBD1. The V gene's germline CDR1 is MNHNS and CDR2 SASEGT. The CDR3 length is 14 residues. Here the CDR3 reads CASREGTGGYEQYF. The CDR3 DNA follows: TGTGCCAGCAGGGAAGGGACAGGAGGGTACGAGCAGTACTTC.

This clonotype appeared a few times. The chain is built from TRBV7-2 and TRBJ1-4; D is unclear. The CDR3 sequence is 14 residues long. Trimming cost V 5 bases and J 8 bases, with 15 bases left between them. Germline CDR1 is SGHTA and CDR2 is FQGNSA. CDR3 sequence reads: CASSQTGYGEKLFF. The DNA for the CDR3 is TGTGCCAGCAGCCAAACGGGGTACGGCGAAAAACTGTTTTTT.

Many counts were recorded for this clonotype. The gene calls are TRBV19 and TRBJ2-3; unclear D gene. CDR3 size: 14 residues. CDR1 LNHDA and CDR2 SQIVND come from the germline V gene (reference sequence). The ends were cut back, 8 bases at V and 8 bases at J, with 20 bases in the middle. The DNA of the CDR3 is TGTGCCAGTGCCCAAAGCTGGCACGATGGTACGCAGTATTTT. Its protein product is CASAQSWHDGTQYF.